A selection of T cell receptor beta chains follows, all from one sample in a study of cytomegalovirus exposure and HLA in healthy donors. The data were produced by immunoSEQ multiplex PCR, yet TCRdb's version contains in-frame clones alone and is incomplete. The repertoire holds roughly 98,000 clones, with roughly 70% as singletons. Sequencing was carried out using PBMCs. The receptors were gathered from a man aged 50 to 59 in good health and CMV-seronegative. The CDR3 runs from the conserved cysteine through the conserved F or W. Each record gives: D gene, clone size, J gene, V gene, CDR3 DNA, CDR3 protein. D genes are given only for firm matches. Size tells how often a clone was seen (once, few, many) or the class of an expanded clone, and some rows leave it out.

d_call: .; clone_size: .; j_call: TRBJ1-2; v_call: TRBV5-6; cdr3_nt: TGTGCCAGCAGCTTGCCAGGGTGGGGCTATGGCTACACCTTC; cdr3_aa: CASSLPGWGYGYTF
d_call: TRBD1; clone_size: .; j_call: TRBJ2-1; v_call: TRBV27; cdr3_nt: TGTGCCAGCAGTGCTCGGACAGGGCCGGATGAGCAGTTCTTC; cdr3_aa: CASSARTGPDEQFF
d_call: .; clone_size: .; j_call: TRBJ2-1; v_call: TRBV28; cdr3_nt: TGTGCCAGCAGTTTTATAGGGGACACCTATAGGGATGAGCAGTTCTTC; cdr3_aa: CASSFIGDTYRDEQFF
d_call: .; clone_size: .; j_call: TRBJ2-7; v_call: TRBV11-2; cdr3_nt: TGTGCCAGCAGCCTAACGACAGGGGAGGGCTACGAGCAGTACTTC; cdr3_aa: CASSLTTGEGYEQYF
d_call: TRBD1; clone_size: .; j_call: TRBJ2-3; v_call: TRBV7-7; cdr3_nt: TGTGCTAGCAGTTTAGGCCAGGGGGCCAACACAGATACGCAGTATTTT; cdr3_aa: CASSLGQGANTDTQYF
d_call: TRBD1; clone_size: once; j_call: TRBJ2-7; v_call: TRBV28; cdr3_nt: TGTGCCAGCAGTTTATGGGGCAGGGGGCGAAACGGCGAGCAGTACTTC; cdr3_aa: CASSLWGRGRNGEQYF
d_call: TRBD1; clone_size: .; j_call: TRBJ1-2; v_call: TRBV18; cdr3_nt: TGTGCCAGCTCACCTGGACAGGGGTATTATGGCTACACCTTC; cdr3_aa: CASSPGQGYYGYTF
d_call: .; clone_size: .; j_call: TRBJ2-7; v_call: TRBV7-9; cdr3_nt: TGTTCCAGCAGCTCCGGACTTTACGAGCAGTACTTC; cdr3_aa: CSSSSGLYEQYF
d_call: TRBD1; clone_size: .; j_call: TRBJ2-3; v_call: TRBV5-1; cdr3_nt: TGCGCCAGCAGCTTGTTAGGGGGCGCGACAGATACGCAGTATTTT; cdr3_aa: CASSLLGGATDTQYF
d_call: TRBD2; clone_size: .; j_call: TRBJ2-4; v_call: TRBV11-1; cdr3_nt: TGTGCCAGCAGCCCCGGGAGCGGGAAAATAAACATTCAGTACTTC; cdr3_aa: CASSPGSGKINIQYF
d_call: TRBD2; clone_size: .; j_call: TRBJ2-3; v_call: TRBV18; cdr3_nt: TGTGCCAGCTCACCCACTAGCGGCAGGGATACGCAGTATTTT; cdr3_aa: CASSPTSGRDTQYF
d_call: .; clone_size: .; j_call: TRBJ1-1; v_call: TRBV28; cdr3_nt: TGTGCCAGCAGTTTATTGATTGTCTCGAGGGTAACTGAAGCTTTCTTT; cdr3_aa: CASSLLIVSRVTEAFF
d_call: TRBD1; clone_size: .; j_call: TRBJ2-1; v_call: TRBV5-6; cdr3_nt: TGTGCCAGCAGCTTAGACAGGGGGCAAAGGTCCTACAATGAGCAGTTCTTC; cdr3_aa: CASSLDRGQRSYNEQFF
d_call: .; clone_size: few; j_call: TRBJ1-2; v_call: TRBV14; cdr3_nt: TGTGCCAGCAGCCAAGATGCAGTTAACTATGGCTACACCTTC; cdr3_aa: CASSQDAVNYGYTF
d_call: TRBD1; clone_size: .; j_call: TRBJ2-3; v_call: TRBV27; cdr3_nt: TGTGCCAGCAGTCCCAGACAGGGTGGGGGAACAGATACGCAGTATTTT; cdr3_aa: CASSPRQGGGTDTQYF
d_call: .; clone_size: .; j_call: TRBJ1-3; v_call: TRBV10-1; cdr3_nt: TGCGCCAGCAGTGAACGCAGGGCTGGAAACACCATATATTTT; cdr3_aa: CASSERRAGNTIYF
d_call: TRBD2; clone_size: .; j_call: TRBJ2-1; v_call: TRBV7-2; cdr3_nt: TGTGCCAGCAGTAGAACTAGCGGGGTAAGCTCCTACAATGAGCAGTTCTTC; cdr3_aa: CASSRTSGVSSYNEQFF
d_call: .; clone_size: .; j_call: TRBJ1-1; v_call: TRBV27; cdr3_nt: TGTGCCAGCAGTTCTTACAGGGTAGGCGCTGAAGCTTTCTTT; cdr3_aa: CASSSYRVGAEAFF
d_call: .; clone_size: few; j_call: TRBJ2-2; v_call: TRBV27; cdr3_nt: TGTGCCAGCAGTTGGAGGGTAGAGGACACCGGGGAGCTGTTTTTT; cdr3_aa: CASSWRVEDTGELFF
d_call: TRBD1; clone_size: .; j_call: TRBJ2-7; v_call: TRBV7-9; cdr3_nt: TGTGCCAGCAGCGATGACAGGGTCTACGAGCAGTACTTC; cdr3_aa: CASSDDRVYEQYF
d_call: TRBD1; clone_size: .; j_call: TRBJ2-7; v_call: TRBV19; cdr3_nt: TGTGCCAGTAGTATAGCATTGGGACAGGGGGTCTACGAGCAGTACTTC; cdr3_aa: CASSIALGQGVYEQYF
d_call: TRBD2; clone_size: .; j_call: TRBJ2-7; v_call: TRBV7-6; cdr3_nt: TGTGCCAGCAGCTTAGCGTCGGGACTAGCGGGAGTCTACGAGCAGTACTTC; cdr3_aa: CASSLASGLAGVYEQYF
d_call: TRBD2; clone_size: .; j_call: TRBJ2-5; v_call: TRBV5-4; cdr3_nt: TGTGCCAGCAGTAGCGGGGGGTACCAAGAGACCCAGTACTTC; cdr3_aa: CASSSGGYQETQYF
d_call: .; clone_size: .; j_call: TRBJ1-1; v_call: TRBV21-1; cdr3_nt: TGTGCCAGCAGGATAAGGAGGGGGCAATATATGGCTTTCTTT; cdr3_aa: CASRIRRGQYMAFF
d_call: .; clone_size: .; j_call: TRBJ2-1; v_call: TRBV7-9; cdr3_nt: TGTGCCAGCAGCTTAGTTGGAGCTCCGGTTTACAATGAGCAGTTCTTC; cdr3_aa: CASSLVGAPVYNEQFF
d_call: .; clone_size: .; j_call: TRBJ1-6; v_call: TRBV6-5; cdr3_nt: TGTGCCAGCAGTTACTTCGGGAGATCTAATTCACCCCTCCACTTT; cdr3_aa: CASSYFGRSNSPLHF
d_call: TRBD2; clone_size: once; j_call: TRBJ2-1; v_call: TRBV5-6; cdr3_nt: TGTGCCAGCACCCCGCTAGCGGGAGATCTGGATGAGCAGTTCTTC; cdr3_aa: CASTPLAGDLDEQFF
d_call: .; clone_size: .; j_call: TRBJ2-7; v_call: TRBV14; cdr3_nt: TGTGCCAGCAGCCCATGGCAGGGCTTGGGCGAGCAGTACTTC; cdr3_aa: CASSPWQGLGEQYF
d_call: .; clone_size: .; j_call: TRBJ2-6; v_call: TRBV15; cdr3_nt: TGTGCCACCAGCTCCCTGGTGCGGGAAGGGCGTGGGGCCAACGTCCTGACTTTC; cdr3_aa: CATSSLVREGRGANVLTF
d_call: .; clone_size: .; j_call: TRBJ2-3; v_call: TRBV11-2; cdr3_nt: TGTGCCAGCAGCCCCCTTGGCGGTACTAGCACAGATACGCAGTATTTT; cdr3_aa: CASSPLGGTSTDTQYF
d_call: .; clone_size: .; j_call: TRBJ2-4; v_call: TRBV28; cdr3_nt: TGTGCCAGCTCATTCCAAGTAGCCAAAAACATTCGGTACTTC; cdr3_aa: CASSFQVAKNIRYF
d_call: TRBD2; clone_size: .; j_call: TRBJ2-7; v_call: TRBV5-1; cdr3_nt: TGCGCCAGCAGCCCCCGGGTGATAGCGGGAGACTACGAGCAGTACTTC; cdr3_aa: CASSPRVIAGDYEQYF
d_call: TRBD1; clone_size: .; j_call: TRBJ2-2; v_call: TRBV29-1; cdr3_nt: TGCAGCGTTGAAGACACCAACAGGGGACGGGCCGGGGAGCTGTTTTTT; cdr3_aa: CSVEDTNRGRAGELFF
d_call: .; clone_size: .; j_call: TRBJ1-5; v_call: TRBV7-9; cdr3_nt: TGTTCCAGCAGCTTGGGGGAGGGGGGGTATAGCAATCAGCCCCAGCATTTT; cdr3_aa: CSSSLGEGGYSNQPQHF
d_call: TRBD2; clone_size: .; j_call: TRBJ2-3; v_call: TRBV10-2; cdr3_nt: TGCGCCAGCAGTGGACGAGGGACTAGCGGGAGGGCCTCGTGGGCAGATACGCAGTATTTT; cdr3_aa: CASSGRGTSGRASWADTQYF